This TCR beta chain comes out of a study of shared clonotypes between healthy human individuals. V shed 0 bases and J shed 7 bases, with 12 bases lying between them. The CDR3 is 14 amino acids. In germline, CDR1 is SNHLY, CDR2 FYNNEI. Assay: immunoSEQ multiplex PCR; the TCRdb copy retains only in-frame clones and omits some. Found here are some 2 million clones, roughly 96% of them singletons; the top ten hold approximately 0.13%. The rearrangement links TRBV2 to TRBJ1-2; unclear D gene. The sample was naive CD4+ T cells sorted from blood. Subset of the sample: CD45RA+ positively selected. The receptor's source is a man in his late teens or twenties in good health. The CDR3 nucleotides are TGTGCCAGCAGTGAAGCGCAAGGGTTAGGTGGCTACACCTTC. Translated: CASSEAQGLGGYTF.